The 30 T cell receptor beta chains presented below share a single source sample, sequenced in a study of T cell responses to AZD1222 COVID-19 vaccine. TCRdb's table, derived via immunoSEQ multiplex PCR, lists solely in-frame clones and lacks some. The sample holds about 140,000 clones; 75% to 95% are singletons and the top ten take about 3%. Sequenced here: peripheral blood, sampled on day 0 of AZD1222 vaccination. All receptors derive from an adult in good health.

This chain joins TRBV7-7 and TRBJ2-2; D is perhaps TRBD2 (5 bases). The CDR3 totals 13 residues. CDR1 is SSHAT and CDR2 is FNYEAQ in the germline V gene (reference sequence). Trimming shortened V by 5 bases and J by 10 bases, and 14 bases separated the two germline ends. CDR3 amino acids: CASSPDRGVELFF. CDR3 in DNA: TGTGCCAGCAGCCCCGACCGGGGAGTGGAGCTGTTTTTT.

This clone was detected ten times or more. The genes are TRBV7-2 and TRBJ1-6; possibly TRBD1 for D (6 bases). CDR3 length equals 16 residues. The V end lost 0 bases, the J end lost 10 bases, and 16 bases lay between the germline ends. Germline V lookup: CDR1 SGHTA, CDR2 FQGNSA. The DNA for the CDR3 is TGTGCCAGCAGCTTAGCGAACCCGGGACACTCCTCACCCCTCCACTTT. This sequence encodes CASSLANPGHSSPLHF.

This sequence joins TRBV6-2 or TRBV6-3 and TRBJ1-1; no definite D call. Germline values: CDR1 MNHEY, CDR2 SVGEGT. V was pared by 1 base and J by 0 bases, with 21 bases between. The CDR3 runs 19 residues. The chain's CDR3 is CASSYLGKTHRWVNTEAFF. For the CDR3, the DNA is TGTGCCAGCAGTTACTTAGGGAAAACCCATCGGTGGGTGAACACTGAAGCTTTCTTT.

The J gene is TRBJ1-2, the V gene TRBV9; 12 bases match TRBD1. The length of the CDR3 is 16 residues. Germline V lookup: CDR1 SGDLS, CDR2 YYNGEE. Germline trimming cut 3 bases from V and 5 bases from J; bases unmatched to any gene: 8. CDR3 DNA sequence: TGTGCCAGCAGCGAGCTGGTGGGACAGGGGGCATATGGCTACACCTTC. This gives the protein CASSELVGQGAYGYTF.

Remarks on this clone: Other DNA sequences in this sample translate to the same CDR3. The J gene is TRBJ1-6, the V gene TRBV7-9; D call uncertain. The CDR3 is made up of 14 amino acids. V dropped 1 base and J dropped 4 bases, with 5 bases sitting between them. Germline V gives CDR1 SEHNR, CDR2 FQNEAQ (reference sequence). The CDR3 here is CASSLEQYNSPLHF. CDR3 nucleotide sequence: TGTGCCAGCAGCTTAGAACAATATAATTCACCCCTCCACTTT. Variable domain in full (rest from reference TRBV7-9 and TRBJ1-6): DTGVSQNPRHKITKRGQNVTFRCDPISEHNRLYWYRQTLGQGPEFLTYFQNEAQLEKSRLLSDRFSAERPKGSFSTLEIQRTEQGDSAMYLCASSLEQYNSPLHFGNGTRLTVT.

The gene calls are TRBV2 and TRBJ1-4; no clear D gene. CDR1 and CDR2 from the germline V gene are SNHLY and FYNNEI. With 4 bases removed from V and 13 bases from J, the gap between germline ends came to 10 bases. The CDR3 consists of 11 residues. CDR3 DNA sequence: TGTGCCAGCAGTGTAGAGGGCGGACTGTTTTTT. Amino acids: CASSVEGGLFF.

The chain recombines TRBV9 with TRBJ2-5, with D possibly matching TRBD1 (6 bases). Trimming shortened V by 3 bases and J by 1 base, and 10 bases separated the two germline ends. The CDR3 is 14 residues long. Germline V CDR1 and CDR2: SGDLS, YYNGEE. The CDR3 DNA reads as TGTGCCAGCAGCGCGACAGGTAGCCAAGAGACCCAGTACTTC. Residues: CASSATGSQETQYF.

The CDR3 coding sequence is TGTGCCAGCAGTTCTGCTAGGGTAGCTTTCTTT. Translated, it gives CASSSARVAFF. The rearrangement joins TRBV28 to TRBJ1-1; no clear D gene. There are 11 residues in the CDR3. The germline CDR1 and CDR2 sequences are MDHEN and SYDVKM. V shed 4 bases and J shed 10 bases, with 10 bases lying between them. Filled out from reference TRBV28 and TRBJ1-1, the complete variable domain reads DVKVTQSSRYLVKRTGEKVFLECVQDMDHENMFWYRQDPGLGLRLIYFSYDVKMKEKGDIPEGYSVSREKKERFSLILESASTNQTSMYLCASSSARVAFFGQGTRLTVV.

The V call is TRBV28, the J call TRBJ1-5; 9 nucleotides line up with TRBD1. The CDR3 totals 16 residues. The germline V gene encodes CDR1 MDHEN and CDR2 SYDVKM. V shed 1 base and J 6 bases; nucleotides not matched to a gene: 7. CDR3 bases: TGTGCCAGCAGTTTATTGCCAGGGGGACAGGGTCAGCCCCAGCATTTT. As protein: CASSLLPGGQGQPQHF.

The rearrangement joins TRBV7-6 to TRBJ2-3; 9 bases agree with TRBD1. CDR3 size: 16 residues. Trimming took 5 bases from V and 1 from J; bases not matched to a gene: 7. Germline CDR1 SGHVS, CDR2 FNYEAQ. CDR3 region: CASSPRTGVGTDTQYF. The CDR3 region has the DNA TGTGCCAGCAGCCCTCGGACAGGGGTGGGCACAGATACGCAGTATTTT.

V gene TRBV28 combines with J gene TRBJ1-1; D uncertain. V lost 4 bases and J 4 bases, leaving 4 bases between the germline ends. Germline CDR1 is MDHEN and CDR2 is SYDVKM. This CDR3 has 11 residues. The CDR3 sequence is CASSYPTEAFF. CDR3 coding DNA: TGTGCCAGCAGTTATCCCACTGAAGCTTTCTTT.

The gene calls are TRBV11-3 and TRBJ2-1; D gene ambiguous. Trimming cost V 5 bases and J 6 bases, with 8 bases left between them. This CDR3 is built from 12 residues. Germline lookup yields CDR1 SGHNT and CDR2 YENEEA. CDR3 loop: CASSPPSNEQFF. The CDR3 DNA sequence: TGTGCCAGCAGCCCTCCAAGCAATGAGCAGTTCTTC.

CDR3 in amino acids: CASSMYTQGGLANQPQHF. CDR3 DNA sequence: TGTGCCAGTAGTATGTATACACAGGGAGGGTTAGCAAATCAGCCCCAGCATTTT. The V gene is TRBV19, the J gene TRBJ1-5; D perhaps matches TRBD1 (6 bases). CDR1 is LNHDA and CDR2 is SQIVND in the germline V gene (reference sequence). This CDR3 region has 18 residues. Trimming took 3 bases from V and 4 from J, leaving 22 bases between them.

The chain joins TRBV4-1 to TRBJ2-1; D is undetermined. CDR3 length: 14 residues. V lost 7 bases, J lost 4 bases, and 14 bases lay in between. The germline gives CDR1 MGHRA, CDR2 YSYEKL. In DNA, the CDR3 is TGCGCCAGCACCATTGAATTGGGATACAATGAGCAGTTCTTC. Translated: CASTIELGYNEQFF.

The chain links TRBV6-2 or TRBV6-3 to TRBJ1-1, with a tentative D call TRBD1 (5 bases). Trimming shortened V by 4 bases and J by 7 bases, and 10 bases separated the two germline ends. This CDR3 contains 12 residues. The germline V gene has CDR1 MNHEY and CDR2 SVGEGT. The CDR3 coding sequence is TGTGCCAGCAGTTTCAGGGAAAATGAAGCTTTCTTT. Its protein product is CASSFRENEAFF.

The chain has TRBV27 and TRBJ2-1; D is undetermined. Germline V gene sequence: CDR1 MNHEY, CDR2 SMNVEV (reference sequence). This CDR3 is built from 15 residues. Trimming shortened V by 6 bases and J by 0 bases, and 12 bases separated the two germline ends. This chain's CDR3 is CASSAVPGSYNEQFF. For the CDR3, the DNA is TGTGCCAGCAGCGCTGTCCCCGGCTCCTACAATGAGCAGTTCTTC.

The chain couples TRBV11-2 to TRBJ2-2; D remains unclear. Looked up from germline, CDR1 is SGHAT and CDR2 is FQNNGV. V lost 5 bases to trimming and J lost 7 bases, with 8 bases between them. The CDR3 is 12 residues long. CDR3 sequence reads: CASSPTSGELFF. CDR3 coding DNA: TGTGCCAGCAGCCCCACCAGCGGGGAGCTGTTTTTT. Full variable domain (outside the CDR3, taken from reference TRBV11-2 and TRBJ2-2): EAGVAQSPRYKIIEKRQSVAFWCNPISGHATLYWYQQILGQGPKLLIQFQNNGVVDDSQLPKDRFSAERLKGVDSTLKIQPAKLEDSAVYLCASSPTSGELFFGEGSRLTVL.

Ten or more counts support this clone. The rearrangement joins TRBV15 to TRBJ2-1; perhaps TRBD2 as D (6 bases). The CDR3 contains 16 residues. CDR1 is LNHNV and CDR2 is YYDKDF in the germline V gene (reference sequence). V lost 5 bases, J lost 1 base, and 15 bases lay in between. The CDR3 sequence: CATSLQTGGSYNEQFF. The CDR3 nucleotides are TGTGCCACCAGCCTCCAAACCGGGGGATCCTACAATGAGCAGTTCTTC.

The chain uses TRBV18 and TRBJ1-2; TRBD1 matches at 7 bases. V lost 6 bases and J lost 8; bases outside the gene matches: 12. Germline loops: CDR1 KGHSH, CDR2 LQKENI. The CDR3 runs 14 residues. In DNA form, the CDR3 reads TGTGCCAGCTCCCGGACAGGAACGGAGGAGGGCTACACCTTC. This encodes CASSRTGTEEGYTF.

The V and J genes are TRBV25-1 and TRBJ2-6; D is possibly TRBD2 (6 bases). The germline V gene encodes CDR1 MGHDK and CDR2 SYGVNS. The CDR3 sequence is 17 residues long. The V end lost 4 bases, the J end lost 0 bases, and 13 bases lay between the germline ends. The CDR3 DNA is TGTGCCAGCAGTGCCGGGACTGCCGTCTCTGGGGCCAACGTCCTGACTTTC. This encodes CASSAGTAVSGANVLTF.

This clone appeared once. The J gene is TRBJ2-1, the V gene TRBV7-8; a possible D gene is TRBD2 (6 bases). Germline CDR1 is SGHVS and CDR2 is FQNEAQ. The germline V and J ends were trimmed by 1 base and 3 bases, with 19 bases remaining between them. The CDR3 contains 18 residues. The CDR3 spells CASSLERVGLAGYNEQFF. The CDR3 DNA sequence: TGTGCCAGCAGCTTAGAGCGGGTGGGGCTAGCCGGCTACAATGAGCAGTTCTTC.

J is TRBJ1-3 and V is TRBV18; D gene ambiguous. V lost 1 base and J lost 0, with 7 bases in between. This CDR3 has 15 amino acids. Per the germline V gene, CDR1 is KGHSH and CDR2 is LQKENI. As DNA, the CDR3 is TGTGCCAGCTCACCACTCAGGAACTCTGGAAACACCATATATTTT. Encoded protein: CASSPLRNSGNTIYF.

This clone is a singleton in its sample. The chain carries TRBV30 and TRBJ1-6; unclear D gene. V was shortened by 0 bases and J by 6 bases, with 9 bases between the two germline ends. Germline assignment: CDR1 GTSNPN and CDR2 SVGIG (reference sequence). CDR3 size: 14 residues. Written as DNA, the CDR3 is TGTGCCTGGAGTGTACTGGTGGCTAATTCACCCCTCCACTTT. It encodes CAWSVLVANSPLHF. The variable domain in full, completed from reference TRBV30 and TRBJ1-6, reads SQTIHQWPATLVQPVGSPLSLECTVEGTSNPNLYWYRQAAGRGLQLLFYSVGIGQISSEVPQNLSASRPQDRQFILSSKKLLLSDSGFYLCAWSVLVANSPLHFGNGTRLTVT.

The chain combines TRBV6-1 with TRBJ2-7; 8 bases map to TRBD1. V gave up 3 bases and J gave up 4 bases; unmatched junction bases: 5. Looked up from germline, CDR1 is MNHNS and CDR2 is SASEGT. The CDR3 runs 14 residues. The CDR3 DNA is TGTGCCAGCAGTGAGCCAGGGGGCATTTACGAGCAGTACTTC. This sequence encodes CASSEPGGIYEQYF.

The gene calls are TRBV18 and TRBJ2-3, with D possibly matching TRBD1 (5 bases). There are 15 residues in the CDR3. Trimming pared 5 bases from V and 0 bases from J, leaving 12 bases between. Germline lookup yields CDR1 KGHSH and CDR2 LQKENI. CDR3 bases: TGTGCCAGCTCAATGAGTGGGGCTAGCACAGATACGCAGTATTTT. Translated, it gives CASSMSGASTDTQYF.

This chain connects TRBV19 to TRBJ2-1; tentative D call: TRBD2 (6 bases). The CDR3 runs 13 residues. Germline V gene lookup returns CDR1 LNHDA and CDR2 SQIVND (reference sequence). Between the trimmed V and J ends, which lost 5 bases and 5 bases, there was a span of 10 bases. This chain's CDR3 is CASSPRLDNEQFF. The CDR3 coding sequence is TGTGCCAGTAGTCCCCGACTAGACAATGAGCAGTTCTTC. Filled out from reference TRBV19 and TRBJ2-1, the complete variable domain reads DGGITQSPKYLFRKEGQNVTLSCEQNLNHDAMYWYRQDPGQGLRLIYYSQIVNDFQKGDIAEGYSVSREKKESFPLTVTSAQKNPTAFYLCASSPRLDNEQFFGPGTRLTVL.

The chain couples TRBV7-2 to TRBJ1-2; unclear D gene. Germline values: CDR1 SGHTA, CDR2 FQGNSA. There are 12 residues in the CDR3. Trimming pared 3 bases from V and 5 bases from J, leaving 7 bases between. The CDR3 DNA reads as TGTGCCAGCAGCTTTACGGCTTATGGCTACACCTTC. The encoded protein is CASSFTAYGYTF.

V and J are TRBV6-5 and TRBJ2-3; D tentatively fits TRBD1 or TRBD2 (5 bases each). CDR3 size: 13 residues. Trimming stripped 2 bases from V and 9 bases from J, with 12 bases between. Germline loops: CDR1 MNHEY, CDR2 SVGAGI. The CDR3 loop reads CASSYPGTVTQYF. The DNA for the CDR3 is TGTGCCAGCAGTTACCCCGGGACGGTAACGCAGTATTTT.

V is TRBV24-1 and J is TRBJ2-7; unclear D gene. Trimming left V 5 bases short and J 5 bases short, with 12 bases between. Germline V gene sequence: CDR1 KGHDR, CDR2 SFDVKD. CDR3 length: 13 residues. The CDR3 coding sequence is TGTGCCACCAGTGGACCTCCTAGTAACGAGCAGTACTTC. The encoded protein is CATSGPPSNEQYF.

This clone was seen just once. As DNA, the CDR3 is TGTGCCAGCGGGGGGAGGGACCAAGAGACCCAGTACTTC. Translation: CASGGRDQETQYF. V is TRBV2 and J is TRBJ2-5; 7 bases map to TRBD2. Germline CDR1 is SNHLY and CDR2 is FYNNEI. With 8 bases clipped from V and 0 bases from J, the junction kept 3 bases outside the gene matches. The CDR3 runs 13 residues.